This T cell receptor beta chain was retrieved from a study of blood T cell repertoires in COVID-19. Overall study context: Samples taken during acute and convalescent COVID-19 were collected in the United States, Italy and Spain. T cells, B-cell-depleted T cells, or PBMCs provided the cDNA or gDNA that served as material.

This CDR3 region has 16 residues. The V end was cut by 3 bases, the J end by 1 base, with 11 bases between. From germline, CDR1 is KGHDR and CDR2 SFDVKD. Original analysis: By means of reference gene primer amplification, nucleated cell counts were estimated. The protocol was immunoSEQ multiplex PCR, while the TCRdb copy is restricted to in-frame clones and leaves out a portion. V, J and clone size derive from that table, while D and trimming were established from the DNA sequence. Of some 180,000 clones listed, 70% to 90% are singletons. The specimen was peripheral blood. The source is a man between 65 and 79 years old with active or convalescent COVID-19. The chain recombines TRBV24-1 with TRBJ1-4; maybe TRBD1 (6 bases). CDR3 loop: CATSDHTGRTNEKLFF. The CDR3 DNA is TGTGCCACCAGTGATCACACAGGGAGAACTAATGAAAAACTGTTTTTT.